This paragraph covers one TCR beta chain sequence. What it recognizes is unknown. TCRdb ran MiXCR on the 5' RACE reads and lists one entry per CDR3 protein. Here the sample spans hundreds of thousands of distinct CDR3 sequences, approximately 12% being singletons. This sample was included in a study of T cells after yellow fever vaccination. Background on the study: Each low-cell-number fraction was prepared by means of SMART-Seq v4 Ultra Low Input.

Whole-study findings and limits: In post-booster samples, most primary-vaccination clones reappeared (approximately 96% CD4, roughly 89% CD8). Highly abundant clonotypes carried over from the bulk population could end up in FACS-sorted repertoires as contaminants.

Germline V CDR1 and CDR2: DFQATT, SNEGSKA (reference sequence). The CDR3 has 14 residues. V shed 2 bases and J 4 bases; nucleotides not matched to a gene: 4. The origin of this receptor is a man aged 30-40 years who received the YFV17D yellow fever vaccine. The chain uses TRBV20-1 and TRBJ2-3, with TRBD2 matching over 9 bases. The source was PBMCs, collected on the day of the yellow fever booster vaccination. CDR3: CSARWAGGADTQYF. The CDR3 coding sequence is TGCAGTGCTAGATGGGCGGGAGGGGCAGATACGCAGTATTTT.